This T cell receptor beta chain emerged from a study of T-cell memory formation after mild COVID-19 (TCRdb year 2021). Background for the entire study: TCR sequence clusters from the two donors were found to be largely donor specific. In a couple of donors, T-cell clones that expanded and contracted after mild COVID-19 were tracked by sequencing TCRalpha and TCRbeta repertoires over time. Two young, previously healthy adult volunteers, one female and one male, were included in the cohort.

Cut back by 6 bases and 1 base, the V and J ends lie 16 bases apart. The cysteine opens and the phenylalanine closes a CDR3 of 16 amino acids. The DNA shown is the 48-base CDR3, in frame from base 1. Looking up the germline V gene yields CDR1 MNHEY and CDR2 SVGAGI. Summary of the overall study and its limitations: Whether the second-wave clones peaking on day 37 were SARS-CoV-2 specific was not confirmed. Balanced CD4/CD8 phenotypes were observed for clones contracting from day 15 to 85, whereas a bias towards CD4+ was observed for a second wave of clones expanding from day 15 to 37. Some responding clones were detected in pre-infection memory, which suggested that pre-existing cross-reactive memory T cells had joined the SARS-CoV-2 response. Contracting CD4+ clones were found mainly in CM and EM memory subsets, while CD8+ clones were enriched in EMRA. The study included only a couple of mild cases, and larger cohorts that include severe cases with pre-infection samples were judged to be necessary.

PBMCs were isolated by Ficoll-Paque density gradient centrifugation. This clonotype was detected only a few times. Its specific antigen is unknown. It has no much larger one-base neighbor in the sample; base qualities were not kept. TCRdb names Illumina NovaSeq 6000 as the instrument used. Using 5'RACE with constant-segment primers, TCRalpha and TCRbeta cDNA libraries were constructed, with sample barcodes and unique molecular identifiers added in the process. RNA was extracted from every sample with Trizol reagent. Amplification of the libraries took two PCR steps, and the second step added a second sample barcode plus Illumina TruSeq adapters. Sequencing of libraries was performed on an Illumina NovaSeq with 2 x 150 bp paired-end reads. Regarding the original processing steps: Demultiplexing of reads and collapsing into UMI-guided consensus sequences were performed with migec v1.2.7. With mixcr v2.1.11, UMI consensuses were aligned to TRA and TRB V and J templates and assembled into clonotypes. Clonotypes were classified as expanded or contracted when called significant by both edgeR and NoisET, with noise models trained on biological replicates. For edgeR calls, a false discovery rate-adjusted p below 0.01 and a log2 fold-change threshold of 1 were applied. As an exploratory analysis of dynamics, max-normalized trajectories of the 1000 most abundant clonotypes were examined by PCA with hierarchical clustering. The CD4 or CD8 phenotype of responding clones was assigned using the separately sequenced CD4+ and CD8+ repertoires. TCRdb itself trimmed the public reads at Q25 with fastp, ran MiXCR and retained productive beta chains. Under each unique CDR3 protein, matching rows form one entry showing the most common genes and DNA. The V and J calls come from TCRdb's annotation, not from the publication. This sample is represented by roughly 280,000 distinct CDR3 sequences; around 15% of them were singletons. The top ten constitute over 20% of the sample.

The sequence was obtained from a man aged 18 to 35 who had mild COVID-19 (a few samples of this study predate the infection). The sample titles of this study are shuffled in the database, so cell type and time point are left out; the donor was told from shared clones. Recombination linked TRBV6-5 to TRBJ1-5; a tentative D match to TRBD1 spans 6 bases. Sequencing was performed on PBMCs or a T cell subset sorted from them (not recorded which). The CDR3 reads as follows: CASSDGGLGSNQPQHF. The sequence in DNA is TGTGCCAGCAGCGATGGGGGCCTCGGAAGCAATCAGCCCCAGCATTTT.